Shown below are 25 T cell receptor beta chains from a single sample sequenced in a study of blood T cell repertoires in COVID-19. TCRdb's copy holds only in-frame clones and misses some; the assay was immunoSEQ multiplex PCR. The repertoire holds roughly 200,000 clones, 70% to 90% seen once, with about 4.6% in the top ten. The sample was PBMCs or T cells enriched from blood (not recorded which). Receptor source: a woman in her 30s who had been exposed to COVID-19.

The genes are TRBV5-1 and TRBJ2-1; TRBD2 agrees at 8 bases. Germline V gives CDR1 SGHRS, CDR2 YFSETQ. The CDR3 length is 16 residues. The V and J ends lost 0 bases and 4 bases, in that order; junction bases with no gene match: 6. CDR3 coding DNA: TGCGCCAGCAGCTTGGCCGGGACTAGGGGTTACAATGAGCAGTTCTTC. Translating it yields CASSLAGTRGYNEQFF.

The CDR3 region is CASSPGTGGGNQPQHF. The DNA of the CDR3 is TGTGCCAGTAGTCCCGGGACAGGTGGAGGCAATCAGCCCCAGCATTTT. The chain is built from TRBV19 and TRBJ1-5; 8 nucleotides align to TRBD1. Germline V CDR1 and CDR2: LNHDA, SQIVND (reference sequence). With V trimmed by 5 bases and J by 2 bases, 8 bases remained unmatched. The length of the CDR3 is 16 residues. Supplemented by reference TRBV19 and TRBJ1-5, the full variable domain reads DGGITQSPKYLFRKEGQNVTLSCEQNLNHDAMYWYRQDPGQGLRLIYYSQIVNDFQKGDIAEGYSVSREKKESFPLTVTSAQKNPTAFYLCASSPGTGGGNQPQHFGDGTRLSIL.

The chain has TRBV24-1 and TRBJ1-3; unclear D gene. The V gene's germline CDR1 is KGHDR and CDR2 SFDVKD. The CDR3 covers 12 residues. With 7 bases removed from V and 2 bases from J, the gap between germline ends came to 5 bases. CDR3 sequence (DNA): TGTGCCACCAGCCAGGCTGGAAACACCATATATTTT. This translates into CATSQAGNTIYF.

The chain joins TRBV9 to TRBJ2-7; D remains ambiguous. V was cut by 0 bases and J by 6 bases, with 7 bases left in between. Germline V gene sequence: CDR1 SGDLS, CDR2 YYNGEE. This CDR3 comprises 12 residues. The DNA for the CDR3 is TGTGCCAGCAGCGTAGCTGCCGGCGAGCAGTACTTC. It encodes CASSVAAGEQYF.

The V gene is TRBV18, the J gene TRBJ2-2; TRBD2 aligns across 14 bases. The germline CDR1 and CDR2 sequences are KGHSH and LQKENI. CDR3 length equals 16 residues. With V trimmed by 2 bases and J by 5 bases, 1 base remained unmatched. The CDR3 loop reads CASSPGTSGSTGELFF. As DNA, the CDR3 is TGTGCCAGCTCACCAGGGACTAGCGGGAGTACCGGGGAGCTGTTTTTT.

CDR3 sequence: CASSEVGTGSETQYF. CDR3 coding DNA: TGTGCCAGCAGTGAGGTTGGGACAGGTAGTGAGACCCAGTACTTC. This chain links TRBV2 with TRBJ2-5; TRBD1 matches at 8 bases. Per the germline V gene, CDR1 is SNHLY and CDR2 is FYNNEI. CDR3 size: 15 residues. J was trimmed by 5 bases and V by 3 bases; bases with no gene match: 8. The variable domain in full, with the rest retrieved from reference TRBV2 and TRBJ2-5, is EPEVTQTPSHQVTQMGQEVILRCVPISNHLYFYWYRQILGQKVEFLVSFYNNEISEKSEIFDDQFSVERPDGSNFTLKIRSTKLEDSAMYFCASSEVGTGSETQYFGPGTRLLVL.

The chain has TRBV7-6 and TRBJ1-1; TRBD1 matches at 10 bases. The CDR3 runs to 13 residues. Germline V gene sequence: CDR1 SGHVS, CDR2 FNYEAQ. V trimming: 5 bases; J trimming: 11 bases; junction bases outside the gene matches: 8. The CDR3 bases are TGTGCCAGCAGCCCTGGGGGACAGGGGTCCGCTTTCTTT. Residues: CASSPGGQGSAFF. The full variable domain, its missing parts supplied by reference TRBV7-6 and TRBJ1-1, is GAGVSQSPRYKVTKRGQDVALRCDPISGHVSLYWYRQALGQGPEFLTYFNYEAQQDKSGLPNDRFSAERPEGSISTLTIQRTEQRDSAMYRCASSPGGQGSAFFGQGTRLTVV.

This clone was detected only once. This sequence joins TRBV5-1 and TRBJ2-3; D remains unclear. The V gene's germline CDR1 is SGHRS and CDR2 YFSETQ. Trimming shortened V by 4 bases and J by 3 bases, and 15 bases separated the two germline ends. The CDR3 sequence is 15 residues long. Written as DNA, the CDR3 is TGCGCCAGCAGCCCGATGGCCTTACGAACAGATACGCAGTATTTT. This gives the protein CASSPMALRTDTQYF. Full variable domain (remainder filled in from reference TRBV5-1 and TRBJ2-3): KAGVTQTPRYLIKTRGQQVTLSCSPISGHRSVSWYQQTPGQGLQFLFEYFSETQRNKGNFPGRFSGRQFSNSRSEMNVSTLELGDSALYLCASSPMALRTDTQYFGPGTRLTVL.

The J gene is TRBJ2-3, the V gene TRBV4-1; D remains unclear. Between the trimmed V and J ends, which lost 3 bases and 4 bases, there was a span of 8 bases. This CDR3 is 13 amino acids long. CDR1 and CDR2 from the germline V gene are MGHRA and YSYEKL. CDR3 sequence: CASSHLGADTQYF. In DNA, the CDR3 is TGCGCCAGCAGCCATCTAGGCGCAGATACGCAGTATTTT.

The rearrangement uses TRBV4-2 and TRBJ2-7, with TRBD2 identical over 8 bases. The length of the CDR3 is 15 residues. V trimming: 1 base; J trimming: 3 bases; junction bases outside the gene matches: 5. Germline V gives CDR1 LGHNA, CDR2 YNFKEQ. The CDR3 bases are TGTGCCAGCAGCCAAGGGTCCAGCGGGAGCTACGAGCAGTACTTC. It specifies CASSQGSSGSYEQYF.

The chain uses TRBV18 and TRBJ1-5; maybe TRBD1 (5 bases). The germline gives CDR1 KGHSH, CDR2 LQKENI. V lost 6 bases and J lost 3, with 15 bases in between. The CDR3 sequence is 15 residues long. This CDR3 is CASSPRGEYNQPQHF. The CDR3, as DNA: TGTGCCAGCTCGCCGCGGGGGGAATACAATCAGCCCCAGCATTTT.

This clone has a single count. The chain couples TRBV9 to TRBJ1-2; 7 positions match TRBD1. This CDR3 spans 18 amino acids. Per the germline V gene, CDR1 is SGDLS and CDR2 is YYNGEE. The junction had 15 bases not matched to a gene; V was cut back by 3 bases and J by 1 base. CDR3 coding DNA: TGTGCCAGCAGCGACCCCCAGGACAGGTTTGAAAATAACTATGGCTACACCTTC. As protein: CASSDPQDRFENNYGYTF.

The chain joins TRBV9 to TRBJ2-1, with a possible D match to TRBD1 (5 bases). Trimming removed 4 bases from V and 1 base from J, with 12 bases in between. CDR3 size: 15 residues. Germline CDR1 SGDLS, CDR2 YYNGEE. CDR3 amino acids: CASSPEAGSYNEQFF. CDR3 in DNA: TGTGCCAGCAGCCCAGAGGCAGGGTCCTACAATGAGCAGTTCTTC. Full variable domain (outside the CDR3, taken from reference TRBV9 and TRBJ2-1): DSGVTQTPKHLITATGQRVTLRCSPRSGDLSVYWYQQSLDQGLQFLIQYYNGEERAKGNILERFSAQQFPDLHSELNLSSLELGDSALYFCASSPEAGSYNEQFFGPGTRLTVL.

This rearrangement joins TRBV6-5 to TRBJ1-5; D is ambiguous. Trimming took off 8 bases at V and 1 base at J, with 12 bases between the two ends. This CDR3 contains 14 residues. From germline, CDR1 is MNHEY and CDR2 SVGAGI. The CDR3 loop reads CASAPFASNQPQHF. CDR3 coding DNA: TGTGCCAGCGCGCCGTTCGCGAGCAATCAGCCCCAGCATTTT.

The CDR3: CAWSVPGTAPKLFF. In DNA, the CDR3 is TGTGCCTGGAGTGTACCGGGGACAGCACCAAAACTGTTTTTT. The chain recombines TRBV30 with TRBJ1-4; 7 bases are a match to TRBD1. From germline, CDR1 is GTSNPN and CDR2 SVGIG (reference sequence). The CDR3 is made up of 14 amino acids. The trim removed 0 bases at V and 10 bases at J, leaving 8 bases unmatched.

The chain recombines TRBV6-5 with TRBJ1-5; 9 bases are a match to TRBD1. Germline V CDR1 and CDR2: MNHEY, SVGAGI. The length of the CDR3 is 13 residues. V shed 8 bases, J shed 1 base, and the junction held 0 bases outside the gene matches. Here the CDR3 DNA reads TGTGCCAGCGACAGGGGGAGCAATCAGCCCCAGCATTTT. This codes for CASDRGSNQPQHF.

The chain combines TRBV29-1 with TRBJ1-2, with D possibly matching TRBD1 (6 bases). CDR3 length: 14 amino acids. The ends were cut back, 3 bases at V and 2 bases at J, with 13 bases in the middle. Germline lookup yields CDR1 SQVTM and CDR2 ANQGSEA. Written as DNA, the CDR3 is TGCAGCGTTGACCCTGGAACAGGGAACTATGGCTACACCTTC. This sequence encodes CSVDPGTGNYGYTF.

The V gene is TRBV2, the J gene TRBJ1-4, with 7 bases lining up with TRBD1. The CDR3 runs 17 residues. Trimming cost V 5 bases and J 2 bases; bases outside gene matches: 11. Germline V gene lookup returns CDR1 SNHLY and CDR2 FYNNEI. The chain's CDR3 is CASSSRTGIRTNEKLFF. In nucleotides, the CDR3 is TGTGCCAGCAGTAGTAGGACAGGAATAAGGACTAATGAAAAACTGTTTTTT.

This clone has only one observation. The gene calls are TRBV3-1 (or the pseudogene TRBV3-2) and TRBJ2-1, with TRBD2 as a possible D gene (6 bases). This CDR3 has 12 residues. Trimming left V 1 base short and J 14 bases short, with 12 bases between. Germline CDR1 LGHDT, CDR2 YNNKEL (reference sequence). This CDR3 reads CASSQGSGVEFF. CDR3 sequence (DNA): TGTGCCAGCAGCCAAGGGTCGGGGGTAGAGTTCTTC.

The chain links TRBV2 to TRBJ2-5; 7 bases align to TRBD2. Germline-derived CDR1 and CDR2 are SNHLY and FYNNEI. V was clipped by 5 bases and J by 5 bases; unmatched bases: 11. CDR3 size: 15 residues. The DNA of the CDR3 is TGTGCCAGCAGTCAGTGGACTAGTGTCGGGGAGACCCAGTACTTC. Its protein is CASSQWTSVGETQYF.

J is TRBJ1-2 and V is TRBV3-1 (or the pseudogene TRBV3-2), with D maybe TRBD1 (6 bases). Per the germline V gene, CDR1 is LGHDT and CDR2 is YNNKEL (reference sequence). The length of the CDR3 is 15 residues. Trimming removed 4 bases from V and 2 bases from J, with 14 bases in between. CDR3 loop: CASSLGTPRNYGYTF. CDR3 sequence (DNA): TGTGCCAGCAGCCTCGGGACACCGCGAAACTATGGCTACACCTTC.

The J gene is TRBJ1-2, the V gene TRBV24-1, with 7 bases aligning to TRBD1. CDR3 length: 13 residues. From germline, CDR1 is KGHDR and CDR2 SFDVKD. V dropped 4 bases and J dropped 4; count of bases not matched to a gene: 2. The CDR3 sequence: CATSEAGGYGYTF. Here the CDR3 DNA reads TGTGCCACCAGTGAGGCAGGGGGCTATGGCTACACCTTC.

This clone occurred many times. V gene TRBV19 combines with J gene TRBJ1-4, with 8 bases aligning to TRBD1. The CDR3 runs 15 residues. Germline lookup yields CDR1 LNHDA and CDR2 SQIVND (reference sequence). The V and J ends lost 5 bases and 8 bases, in that order; junction bases with no gene match: 10. The CDR3 nucleotides read TGTGCCAGTAGTGCTAGGGCAGGGGGCAACGAAAAACTGTTTTTT. Its protein product is CASSARAGGNEKLFF. The full variable domain, completed using reference TRBV19 and TRBJ1-4, is DGGITQSPKYLFRKEGQNVTLSCEQNLNHDAMYWYRQDPGQGLRLIYYSQIVNDFQKGDIAEGYSVSREKKESFPLTVTSAQKNPTAFYLCASSARAGGNEKLFFGSGTQLSVL.

The chain has TRBV5-4 and TRBJ2-3, with D unclear. The CDR3 contains 12 residues. Germline lookup yields CDR1 SGHNT and CDR2 YYREEE (reference sequence). The V and J ends lost 3 bases and 8 bases respectively, with 10 bases between them. CDR3 nucleotides: TGTGCCAGCAGCTACGGTCCCGCTACGCAGTATTTT. This codes for CASSYGPATQYF.

The chain is built from TRBV3-1 (or the pseudogene TRBV3-2) and TRBJ1-2; tentative D call: TRBD1 (6 bases). The CDR3 sequence is 14 residues long. V was clipped by 2 bases and J by 4 bases, with 11 bases between them. CDR1 and CDR2 (germline): LGHDT, YNNKEL (reference sequence). CDR3 protein: CASSQNRDGYGYTF. The CDR3 DNA sequence: TGTGCCAGCAGCCAAAACAGGGACGGCTATGGCTACACCTTC.